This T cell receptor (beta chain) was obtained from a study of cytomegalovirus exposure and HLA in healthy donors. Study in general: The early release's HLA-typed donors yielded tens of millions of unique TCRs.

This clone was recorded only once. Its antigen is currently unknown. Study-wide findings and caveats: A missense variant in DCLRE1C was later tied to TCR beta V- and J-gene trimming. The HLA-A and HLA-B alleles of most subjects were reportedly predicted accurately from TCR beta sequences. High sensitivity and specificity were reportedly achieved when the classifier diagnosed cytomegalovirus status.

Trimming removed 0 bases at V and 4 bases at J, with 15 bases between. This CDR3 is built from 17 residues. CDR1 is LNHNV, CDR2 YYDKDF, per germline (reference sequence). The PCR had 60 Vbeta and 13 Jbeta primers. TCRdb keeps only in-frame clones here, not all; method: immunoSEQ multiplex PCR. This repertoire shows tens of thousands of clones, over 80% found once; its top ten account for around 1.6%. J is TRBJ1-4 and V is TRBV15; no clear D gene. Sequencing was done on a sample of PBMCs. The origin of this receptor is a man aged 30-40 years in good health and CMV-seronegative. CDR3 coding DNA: TGTGCCACCAGCAGAGATGGGAGACGTAAAAGTAATGAAAAACTGTTTTTT. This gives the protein CATSRDGRRKSNEKLFF.